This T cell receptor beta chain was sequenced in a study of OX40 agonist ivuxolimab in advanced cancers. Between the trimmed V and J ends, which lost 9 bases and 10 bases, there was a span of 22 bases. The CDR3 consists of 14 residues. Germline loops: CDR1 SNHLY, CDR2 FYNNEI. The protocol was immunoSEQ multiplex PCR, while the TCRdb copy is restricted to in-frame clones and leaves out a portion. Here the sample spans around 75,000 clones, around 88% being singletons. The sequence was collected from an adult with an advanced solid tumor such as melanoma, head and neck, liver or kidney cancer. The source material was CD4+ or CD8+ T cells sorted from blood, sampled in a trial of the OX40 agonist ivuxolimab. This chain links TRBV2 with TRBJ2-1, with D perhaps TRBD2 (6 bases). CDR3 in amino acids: CASSPGLNLGEQFF. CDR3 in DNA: TGTGCCAGTTCCCCGGGACTCAACCTAGGCGAGCAGTTCTTC.